A selection of T cell receptor beta chains follows, all from one sample in a study of CD8 T cells in Susac syndrome. TCRdb re-analysed the immunoSEQ multiplex PCR reads in MiXCR, keeping a single row per CDR3 protein. This sample has some 170,000 distinct CDR3 sequences, with roughly 94% found just once. The specimen sequenced was CD4+ T cells from PBMCs. The receptors derive from a human donor in good health. Both conserved end residues are part of each CDR3. D genes are given only for firm matches. Expanded clones are given a class, and other clones once, few, many or no size at all.

J: TRBJ2-1; length: 10; size: -; V: TRBV29-1; D: -; DNA: TGCAGCGTTGTCTGGGGGGAGCAGTTCTTC; CDR3: CSVVWGEQFF
J: TRBJ2-7; length: 11; size: -; V: TRBV24-1; D: -; DNA: TGTGCCACGGGGACGGTTTACGAGCAGTACTTC; CDR3: CATGTVYEQYF
J: TRBJ1-1; length: 14; size: -; V: TRBV27; D: -; DNA: TGTGCCAGCAGTGAGGGCAGGGTGAACACTGAAGCTTTCTTT; CDR3: CASSEGRVNTEAFF
J: TRBJ1-4; length: 14; size: -; V: TRBV30; D: -; DNA: TGTGCCTGGGCCTGGACAACAACTAATGAAAAACTGTTTTTT; CDR3: CAWAWTTTNEKLFF
J: TRBJ2-7; length: 15; size: -; V: TRBV7-9; D: TRBD1; DNA: TGTGCCAGCAGCGTAGACAGGGTAGTTGCCTACGAGCAGTACTTC; CDR3: CASSVDRVVAYEQYF
J: TRBJ2-7; length: 11; size: once; V: TRBV20-1; D: -; DNA: TGCAGTGCTAGAGATGACCGAGAGCAGTACTTC; CDR3: CSARDDREQYF
J: TRBJ2-7; length: 15; size: -; V: TRBV5-1; D: TRBD2; DNA: TGCGCCAGCAGCTTGACGGGACTAGCGGCGTACGAGCAGTACTTC; CDR3: CASSLTGLAAYEQYF
J: TRBJ2-7; length: 15; size: -; V: TRBV3-1; D: TRBD1; DNA: TGTGCCAGCAGCCAAGATCGGGGACAGGCCTACGAGCAGTACTTC; CDR3: CASSQDRGQAYEQYF
J: TRBJ2-7; length: 14; size: once; V: TRBV4-2; D: -; DNA: TGTGCCAGCAGCCTTCGACTGGGATCCTACGAGCAGTACTTC; CDR3: CASSLRLGSYEQYF
J: TRBJ2-7; length: 11; size: -; V: TRBV12-3/TRBV12-4; D: -; DNA: TGTGCCAGCAGTTCGGGTGGTCCGCAGTACTTC; CDR3: CASSSGGPQYF
J: TRBJ1-4; length: 12; size: -; V: TRBV2; D: -; DNA: TGTGCCAGCAGTCGTTCCGGGGAAAAACTGTTTTTT; CDR3: CASSRSGEKLFF
J: TRBJ2-7; length: 13; size: -; V: TRBV27; D: -; DNA: TGTGCCAGCACCGACAGGTCAGCCTACGAGCAGTACTTC; CDR3: CASTDRSAYEQYF
J: TRBJ2-3; length: 10; size: once; V: TRBV29-1; D: -; DNA: TGCAGCTACCAGTCAGATACGCAGTATTTT; CDR3: CSYQSDTQYF
J: TRBJ2-1; length: 11; size: once; V: TRBV14; D: -; DNA: TGTGCCAGCAGCCGGGGGAGTGAGCAGTTCTTC; CDR3: CASSRGSEQFF
J: TRBJ2-5; length: 14; size: -; V: TRBV29-1; D: TRBD1; DNA: TGCAGCGTCCGGGACAGGGTGGTTGGAGAGACCCAGTACTTC; CDR3: CSVRDRVVGETQYF
J: TRBJ2-5; length: 14; size: -; V: TRBV25-1; D: TRBD1; DNA: TGTGCCAGCAGTAAGACAGGGGGCGGAGAGACCCAGTACTTC; CDR3: CASSKTGGGETQYF
J: TRBJ2-2; length: 14; size: -; V: TRBV19; D: TRBD2; DNA: TGTGCCACCTCGGGACTAGTGGACACCGGGGAGCTGTTTTTT; CDR3: CATSGLVDTGELFF
J: TRBJ2-7; length: 16; size: once; V: TRBV6-2/TRBV6-3; D: TRBD2; DNA: TGTGCCAGCAGTTACTCGCCTAGCGGGAGCTCCTACGAGCAGTACTTC; CDR3: CASSYSPSGSSYEQYF
J: TRBJ2-3; length: 20; size: -; V: TRBV29-1; D: TRBD2; DNA: TGCAGCGTTGAAGATCCGGGACTAGCGGCCCCTCTTCTAAGCACAGATACGCAGTATTTT; CDR3: CSVEDPGLAAPLLSTDTQYF
J: TRBJ1-2; length: 14; size: -; V: TRBV28; D: -; DNA: TGTGCCAGCAGTTTGATAGAACCTAACTATGGCTACACCTTC; CDR3: CASSLIEPNYGYTF
J: TRBJ2-6; length: 14; size: -; V: TRBV29-1; D: -; DNA: TGCAGCGTGGCTTTAGGGATTGGGGCCAACGTCCTGACTTTC; CDR3: CSVALGIGANVLTF
J: TRBJ1-1; length: 15; size: -; V: TRBV4-2; D: -; DNA: TGTGCCAGCAGCCAAGTATGGACACTGAACACTGAAGCTTTCTTT; CDR3: CASSQVWTLNTEAFF
J: TRBJ2-4; length: 14; size: -; V: TRBV6-2/TRBV6-3; D: -; DNA: TGTGCCAGCAGTTACTCGATTAGGGAAGGCATTCAGTACTTC; CDR3: CASSYSIREGIQYF
J: TRBJ2-3; length: 14; size: -; V: TRBV28; D: -; DNA: TGTGCCAGCATTCGGAGAACTAGCACAGATACGCAGTATTTT; CDR3: CASIRRTSTDTQYF